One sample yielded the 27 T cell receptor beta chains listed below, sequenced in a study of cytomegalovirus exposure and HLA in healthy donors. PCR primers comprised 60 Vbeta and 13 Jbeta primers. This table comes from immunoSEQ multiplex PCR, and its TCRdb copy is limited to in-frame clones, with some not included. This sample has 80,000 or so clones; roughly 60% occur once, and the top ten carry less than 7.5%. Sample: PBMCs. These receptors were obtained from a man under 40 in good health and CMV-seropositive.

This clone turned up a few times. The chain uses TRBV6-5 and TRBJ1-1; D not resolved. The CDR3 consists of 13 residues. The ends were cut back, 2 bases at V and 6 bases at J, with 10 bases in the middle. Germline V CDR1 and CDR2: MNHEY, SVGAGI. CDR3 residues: CASSYPPAAEAFF. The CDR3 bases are TGTGCCAGCAGTTACCCCCCAGCGGCTGAAGCTTTCTTT.

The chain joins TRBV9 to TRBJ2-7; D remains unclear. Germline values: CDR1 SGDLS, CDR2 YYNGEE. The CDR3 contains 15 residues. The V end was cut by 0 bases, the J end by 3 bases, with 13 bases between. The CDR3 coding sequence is TGTGCCAGCAGCGTAGCTCCTACAACTAACTACGAGCAGTACTTC. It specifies CASSVAPTTNYEQYF.

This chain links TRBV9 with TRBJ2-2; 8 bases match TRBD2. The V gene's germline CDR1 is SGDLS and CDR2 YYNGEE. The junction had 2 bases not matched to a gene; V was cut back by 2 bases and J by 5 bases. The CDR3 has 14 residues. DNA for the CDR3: TGTGCCAGCAGCGTCGGGGGGGGAACCGGGGAGCTGTTTTTT. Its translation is CASSVGGGTGELFF.

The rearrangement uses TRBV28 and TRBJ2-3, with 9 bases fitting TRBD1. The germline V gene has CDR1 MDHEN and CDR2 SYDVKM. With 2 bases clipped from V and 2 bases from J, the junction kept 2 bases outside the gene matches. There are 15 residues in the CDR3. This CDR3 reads CASSLGTGHTDTQYF. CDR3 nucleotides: TGTGCCAGCAGTTTAGGGACAGGGCACACAGATACGCAGTATTTT.

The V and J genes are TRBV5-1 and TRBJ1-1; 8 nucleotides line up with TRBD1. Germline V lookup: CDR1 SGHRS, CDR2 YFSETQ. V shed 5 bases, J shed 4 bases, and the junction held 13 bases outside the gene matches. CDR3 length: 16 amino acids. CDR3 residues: CASSTTGRGLVTEAFF. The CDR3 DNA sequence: TGCGCCAGCAGTACTACCGGCAGGGGGCTGGTCACTGAAGCTTTCTTT. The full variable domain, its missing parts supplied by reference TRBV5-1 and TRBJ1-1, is KAGVTQTPRYLIKTRGQQVTLSCSPISGHRSVSWYQQTPGQGLQFLFEYFSETQRNKGNFPGRFSGRQFSNSRSEMNVSTLELGDSALYLCASSTTGRGLVTEAFFGQGTRLTVV.

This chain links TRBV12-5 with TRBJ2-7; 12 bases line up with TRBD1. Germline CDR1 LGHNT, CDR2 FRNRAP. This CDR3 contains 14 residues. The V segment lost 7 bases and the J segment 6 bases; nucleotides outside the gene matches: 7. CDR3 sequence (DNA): TGTGCTAGTGCTCGGGACAGGGGGCTTGGCGAGCAGTACTTC. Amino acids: CASARDRGLGEQYF.

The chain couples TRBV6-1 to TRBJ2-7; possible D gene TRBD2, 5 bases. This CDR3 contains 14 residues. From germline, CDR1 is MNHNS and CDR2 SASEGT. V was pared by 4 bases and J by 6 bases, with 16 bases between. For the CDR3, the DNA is TGTGCCAGCAGTGTAAGACAATTGGCGGGCGAGCAGTACTTC. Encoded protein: CASSVRQLAGEQYF.

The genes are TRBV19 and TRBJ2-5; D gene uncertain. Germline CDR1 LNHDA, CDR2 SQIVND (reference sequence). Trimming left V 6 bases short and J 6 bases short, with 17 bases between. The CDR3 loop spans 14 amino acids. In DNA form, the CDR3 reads TGTGCCAGTAGCATTGACTGGCCTCCTCAGACCCAGTACTTC. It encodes CASSIDWPPQTQYF.

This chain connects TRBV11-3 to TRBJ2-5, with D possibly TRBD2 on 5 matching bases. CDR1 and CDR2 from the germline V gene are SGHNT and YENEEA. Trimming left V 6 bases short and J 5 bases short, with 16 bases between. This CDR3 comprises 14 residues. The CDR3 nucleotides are TGTGCCAGCAGGCTTTTGGGAGAAGAGGAGACCCAGTACTTC. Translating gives CASRLLGEEETQYF. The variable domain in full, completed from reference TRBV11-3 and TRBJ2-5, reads EAGVVQSPRYKIIEKKQPVAFWCNPISGHNTLYWYLQNLGQGPELLIRYENEEAVDDSQLPKDRFSAERLKGVDSTLKIQPAELGDSAVYLCASRLLGEEETQYFGPGTRLLVL.

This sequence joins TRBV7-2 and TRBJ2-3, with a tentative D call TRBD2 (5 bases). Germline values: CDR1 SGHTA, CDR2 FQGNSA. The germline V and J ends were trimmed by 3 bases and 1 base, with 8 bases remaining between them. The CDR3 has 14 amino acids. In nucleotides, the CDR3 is TGTGCCAGCAGCTTTAAAGCGGGCACAGATACGCAGTATTTT. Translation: CASSFKAGTDTQYF.

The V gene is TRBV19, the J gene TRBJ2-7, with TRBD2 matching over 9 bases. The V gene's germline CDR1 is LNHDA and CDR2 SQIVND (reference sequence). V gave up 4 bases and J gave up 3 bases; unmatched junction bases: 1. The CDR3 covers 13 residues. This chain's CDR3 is CASSSSGGYEQYF. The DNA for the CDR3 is TGTGCCAGTAGTAGTAGCGGGGGCTACGAGCAGTACTTC.

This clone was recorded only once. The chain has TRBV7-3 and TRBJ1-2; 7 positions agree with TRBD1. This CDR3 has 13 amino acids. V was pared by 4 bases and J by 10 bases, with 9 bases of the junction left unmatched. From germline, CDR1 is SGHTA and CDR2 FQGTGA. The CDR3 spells CASSSGTVFDYTF. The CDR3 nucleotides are TGTGCCAGCAGCTCCGGGACAGTGTTTGACTACACCTTC.

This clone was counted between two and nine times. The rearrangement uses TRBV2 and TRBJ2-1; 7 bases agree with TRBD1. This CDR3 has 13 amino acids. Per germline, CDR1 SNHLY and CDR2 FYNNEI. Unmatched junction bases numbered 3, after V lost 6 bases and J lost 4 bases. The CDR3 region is CASRPDRYNEQFF. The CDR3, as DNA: TGTGCCAGCAGACCGGACAGGTACAATGAGCAGTTCTTC. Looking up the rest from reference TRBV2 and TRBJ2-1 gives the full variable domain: EPEVTQTPSHQVTQMGQEVILRCVPISNHLYFYWYRQILGQKVEFLVSFYNNEISEKSEIFDDQFSVERPDGSNFTLKIRSTKLEDSAMYFCASRPDRYNEQFFGPGTRLTVL.

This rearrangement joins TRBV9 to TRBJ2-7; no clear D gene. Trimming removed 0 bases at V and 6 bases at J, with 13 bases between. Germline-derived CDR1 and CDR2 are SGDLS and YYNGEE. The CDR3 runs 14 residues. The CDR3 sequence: CASSVDPGLGEQYF. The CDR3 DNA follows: TGTGCCAGCAGCGTAGATCCAGGATTGGGCGAGCAGTACTTC.

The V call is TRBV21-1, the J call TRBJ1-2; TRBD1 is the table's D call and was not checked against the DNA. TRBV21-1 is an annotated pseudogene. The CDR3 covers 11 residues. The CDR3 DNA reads TGTGCCAGCGGGCAAGAGCATGGCTACACCTTC. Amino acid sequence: CASGQEHGYTF.

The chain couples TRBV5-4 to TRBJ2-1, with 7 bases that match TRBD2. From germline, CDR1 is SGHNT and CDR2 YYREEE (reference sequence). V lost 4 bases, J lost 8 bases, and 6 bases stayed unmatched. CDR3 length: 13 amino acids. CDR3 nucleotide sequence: TGTGCCAGCAGCGCGGGGGTGGGCGATGAGCAGTTCTTC. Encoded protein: CASSAGVGDEQFF.

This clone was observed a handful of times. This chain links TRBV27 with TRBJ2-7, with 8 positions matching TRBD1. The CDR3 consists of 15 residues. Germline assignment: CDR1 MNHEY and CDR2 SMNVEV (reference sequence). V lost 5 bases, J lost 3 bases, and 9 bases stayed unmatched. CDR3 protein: CASSHRPGGIYEQYF. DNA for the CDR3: TGTGCCAGCAGTCATCGCCCAGGGGGCATCTACGAGCAGTACTTC.

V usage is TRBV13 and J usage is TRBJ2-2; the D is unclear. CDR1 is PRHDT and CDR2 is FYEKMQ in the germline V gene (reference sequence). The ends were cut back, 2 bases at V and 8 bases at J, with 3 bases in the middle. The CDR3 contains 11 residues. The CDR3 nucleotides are TGTGCCAGCAGCTTAACAGGGGAGCTGTTTTTT. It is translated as CASSLTGELFF.

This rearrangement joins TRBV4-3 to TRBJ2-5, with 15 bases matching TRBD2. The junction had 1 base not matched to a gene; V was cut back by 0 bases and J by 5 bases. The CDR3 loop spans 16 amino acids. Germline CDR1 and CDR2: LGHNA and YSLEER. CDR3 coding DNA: TGCGCCAGCAGCCAAGAGGGGACTAGCGGGAGGGAGACCCAGTACTTC. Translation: CASSQEGTSGRETQYF.

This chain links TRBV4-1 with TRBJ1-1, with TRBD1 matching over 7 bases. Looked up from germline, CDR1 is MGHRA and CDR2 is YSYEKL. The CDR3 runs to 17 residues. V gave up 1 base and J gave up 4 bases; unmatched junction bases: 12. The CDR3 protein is CASSQGKGAEMGTEAFF. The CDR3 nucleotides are TGCGCCAGCAGCCAAGGGAAGGGGGCGGAAATGGGCACTGAAGCTTTCTTT.

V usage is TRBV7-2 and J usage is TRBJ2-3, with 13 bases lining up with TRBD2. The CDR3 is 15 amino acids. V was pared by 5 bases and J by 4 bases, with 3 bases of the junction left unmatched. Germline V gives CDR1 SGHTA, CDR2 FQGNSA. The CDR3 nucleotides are TGTGCCAGCAGCGGGACTAGCGGGATGGCAGATACGCAGTATTTT. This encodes CASSGTSGMADTQYF.

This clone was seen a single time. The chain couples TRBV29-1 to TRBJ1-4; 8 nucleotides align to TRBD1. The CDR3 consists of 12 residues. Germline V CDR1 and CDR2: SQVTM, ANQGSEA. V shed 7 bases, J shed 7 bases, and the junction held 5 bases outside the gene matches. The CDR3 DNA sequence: TGCAGCGCCACAGGGGGGAGTGAAAAACTGTTTTTT. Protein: CSATGGSEKLFF.

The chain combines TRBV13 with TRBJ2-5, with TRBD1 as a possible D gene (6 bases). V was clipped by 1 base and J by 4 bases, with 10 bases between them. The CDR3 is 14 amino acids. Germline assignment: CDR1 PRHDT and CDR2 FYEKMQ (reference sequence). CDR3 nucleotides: TGTGCCAGCAGCTTAGCTGGGGGCGGAGAGACCCAGTACTTC. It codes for CASSLAGGGETQYF.

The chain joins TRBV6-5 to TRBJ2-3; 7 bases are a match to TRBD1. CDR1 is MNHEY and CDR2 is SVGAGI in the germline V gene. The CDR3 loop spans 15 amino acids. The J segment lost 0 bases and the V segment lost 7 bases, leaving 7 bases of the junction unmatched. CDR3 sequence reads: CASTLDRPSTDTQYF. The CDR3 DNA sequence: TGTGCCAGCACCTTGGACAGGCCTAGCACAGATACGCAGTATTTT.

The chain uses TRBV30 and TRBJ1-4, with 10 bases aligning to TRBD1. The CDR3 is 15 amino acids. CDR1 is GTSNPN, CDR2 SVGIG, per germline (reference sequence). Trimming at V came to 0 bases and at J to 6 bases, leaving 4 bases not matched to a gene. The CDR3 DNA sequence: TGTGCCTGGAGTGTACCGGGACAGGGGTATGAAAAACTGTTTTTT. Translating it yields CAWSVPGQGYEKLFF.

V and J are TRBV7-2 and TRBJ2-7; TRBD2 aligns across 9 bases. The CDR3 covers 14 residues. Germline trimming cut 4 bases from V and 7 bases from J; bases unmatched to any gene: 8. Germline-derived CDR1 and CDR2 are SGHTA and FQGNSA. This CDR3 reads CASSSLAGTGEQYF. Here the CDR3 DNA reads TGTGCCAGCAGCTCGCTAGCGGGAACGGGGGAGCAGTACTTC.

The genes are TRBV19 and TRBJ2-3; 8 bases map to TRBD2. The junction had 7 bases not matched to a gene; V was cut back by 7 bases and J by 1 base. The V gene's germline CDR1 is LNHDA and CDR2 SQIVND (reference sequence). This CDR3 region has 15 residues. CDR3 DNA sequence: TGTGCCAGTAAGGTCGGGGGGGGGCGCACAGATACGCAGTATTTT. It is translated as CASKVGGGRTDTQYF.